The 4 T cell receptor beta chains listed next were all sequenced from one sample in a study of human T cells and chemical hapten exposure (dated by TCRdb to 2020 to 2023). The library came from RACE. The sequencer listed for this sample is NextSeq 500. TCRdb passed the public sequencing reads through fastp at Q25 and MiXCR, retaining productive beta sequences. Records with the same CDR3 protein are collapsed into one entry carrying the most frequent genes and DNA. The sample table lists under 450,000 distinct CDR3 sequences, just under 6.5% of them with a count of one. The ten biggest clones cover under 7% of the sample. The time point label of this sample denotes: patch test 2, 6 weeks after DPC sensitization. This specimen's treatment or condition label, interpreted: therapeutic diphenylcyclopropenone sensitization with weekly scalp DPC. This sample comprised whole blood, obtained in connection with sensitization to the hapten diphenylcyclopropenone (DPC). These TCRs come from a woman under 30 with alopecia areata. Some clones in this sample may be carry-over from other donors' samples.

This clonotype was counted at least ten times. This chain joins TRBV6-2 or TRBV6-3 and TRBJ1-6; TRBD1 might be the D (6 bases). The germline CDR1 and CDR2 sequences are MNHEY and SVGEGT. The CDR3 runs to 14 residues. Between the trimmed V and J ends, which lost 6 bases and 7 bases, there was a span of 13 bases. The CDR3 is CASRLQGGNSPLHF. In DNA, the CDR3 is TGTGCCAGCAGACTACAGGGCGGCAATTCACCCCTCCACTTT.

The chain couples TRBV5-1 to TRBJ2-3; tentative D call: TRBD2 (6 bases). There are 14 residues in the CDR3. Trimming pared 6 bases from V and 6 bases from J, leaving 17 bases between. Germline CDR1 and CDR2: SGHRS and YFSETQ. CDR3 nucleotide sequence: TGCGCCAGCACTTGGAGGGGAGACACTGATACGCAGTATTTT. Translating it yields CASTWRGDTDTQYF. The whole variable domain, remainder taken from reference TRBV5-1 and TRBJ2-3, is KAGVTQTPRYLIKTRGQQVTLSCSPISGHRSVSWYQQTPGQGLQFLFEYFSETQRNKGNFPGRFSGRQFSNSRSEMNVSTLELGDSALYLCASTWRGDTDTQYFGPGTRLTVL.

This chain links TRBV12-3 or TRBV12-4 with TRBJ1-2; 10 nucleotides match TRBD1. The V gene end was trimmed by 6 bases and the J gene end by 6 bases; junction bases not matched to a gene: 10. The CDR3 has 15 residues. DNA for the CDR3: TGTGCCAGCAGGGGTCGACAGGGGGCCAGCCATGGCTACACCTTC. Protein sequence: CASRGRQGASHGYTF.

This clonotype appeared a few times. The chain combines TRBV12-3 or TRBV12-4 with TRBJ1-6; D ambiguous. The CDR3 is made up of 14 amino acids. The V and J ends lost 2 bases and 6 bases respectively, with 8 bases between them. The CDR3 DNA reads TGTGCCAGCAGTTTATATCTCCTTAATTCACCCCTCCACTTT. Its translation is CASSLYLLNSPLHF.